A selection of T cell receptor beta chains follows, all from one sample in a study of T cells in placental villitis. Sequencing was performed with immunoSEQ multiplex PCR; in TCRdb, only in-frame clones are kept and a portion is missing. The table has about 2,000 clones, 82% seen once; the top ten hold roughly 9.7%. Sequencing used placental tissue containing maternal and fetal cells. The receptor set was obtained from a human patient with villitis of unknown etiology; the placental T cells may come from both mother and fetus. Both conserved end residues are part of each CDR3. Fields, in order: V gene, J gene, clone size, D gene, CDR3 protein, CDR3 DNA. D genes are given only for firm matches. A clone size is listed for some rows: how often the clone was seen (once, few, many), or a class if it is expanded.

v_gene: TRBV5-5
j_gene: TRBJ2-2
abundance: .
d_gene: .
CDR3aa: CASRPTFTGELFF
CDR3nt: TGTGCCAGCAGGCCGACTTTCACCGGGGAGCTGTTTTTT

v_gene: TRBV19
j_gene: TRBJ2-3
abundance: .
d_gene: .
CDR3aa: CASSIGPSTDTQYF
CDR3nt: TGTGCCAGTAGTATTGGGCCTAGCACAGATACGCAGTATTTT

v_gene: TRBV18
j_gene: TRBJ2-2
abundance: .
d_gene: .
CDR3aa: CASSPPTVSPSTTGELFF
CDR3nt: TGTGCCAGCTCACCACCGACGGTCTCACCCTCTACCACCGGGGAGCTGTTTTTT

v_gene: TRBV4-2
j_gene: TRBJ2-7
abundance: .
d_gene: TRBD2
CDR3aa: CASSQEEYRAGGPVYEQYF
CDR3nt: TGTGCCAGCAGTCAAGAAGAATATAGAGCGGGAGGGCCCGTTTACGAGCAGTACTTC

v_gene: TRBV9
j_gene: TRBJ1-1
abundance: .
d_gene: .
CDR3aa: CALGKQRRNTEAFF
CDR3nt: TGTGCCCTTGGGAAGCAGCGACGGAACACTGAAGCTTTCTTT

v_gene: TRBV6-2/TRBV6-3
j_gene: TRBJ2-1
abundance: .
d_gene: .
CDR3aa: CASSYPSNEQFF
CDR3nt: TGTGCCAGCAGTTACCCATCCAATGAGCAGTTCTTC

v_gene: TRBV28
j_gene: TRBJ2-7
abundance: .
d_gene: TRBD1
CDR3aa: CASSLRGPSYEQYF
CDR3nt: TGTGCCAGCAGTTTGAGGGGGCCCTCCTACGAGCAGTACTTC

v_gene: TRBV10-3
j_gene: TRBJ2-1
abundance: .
d_gene: TRBD1
CDR3aa: CAISEPSGTGRNNEQFF
CDR3nt: TGTGCCATCAGTGAGCCCAGCGGGACAGGGAGGAACAATGAGCAGTTCTTC

v_gene: TRBV10-3
j_gene: TRBJ1-5
abundance: .
d_gene: .
CDR3aa: CAIATGDSNQPQHF
CDR3nt: TGTGCCATTGCGACGGGAGATAGCAATCAGCCCCAGCATTTT

v_gene: TRBV21-1
j_gene: TRBJ2-3
abundance: .
d_gene: .
CDR3aa: CAKPQGGGDTQYF
CDR3nt: TGTGCCAAACCCCAGGGTGGTGGGGATACGCAGTATTTT

v_gene: TRBV6-5
j_gene: TRBJ1-5
abundance: few
d_gene: TRBD1
CDR3aa: CASHPGGYNQPQHF
CDR3nt: TGTGCCAGCCACCCAGGGGGCTACAATCAGCCCCAGCATTTT

v_gene: TRBV5-1
j_gene: TRBJ2-7
abundance: .
d_gene: .
CDR3aa: CASSFKGNLYDEQYF
CDR3nt: TGCGCCAGCAGCTTTAAGGGGAACCTATACGACGAGCAGTACTTC

v_gene: TRBV3-1/TRBV3-2
j_gene: TRBJ1-2
abundance: .
d_gene: TRBD1
CDR3aa: CASSLTLQGVGYTF
CDR3nt: TGTGCCAGCAGCCTGACGTTACAGGGGGTAGGCTACACCTTC

v_gene: TRBV2
j_gene: TRBJ2-1
abundance: .
d_gene: TRBD2
CDR3aa: CASRLAGEDEQFF
CDR3nt: TGTGCCAGTCGCCTAGCGGGAGAGGATGAGCAGTTCTTC

v_gene: TRBV21-1
j_gene: TRBJ2-1
abundance: once
d_gene: .
CDR3aa: CARNNEQFF
CDR3nt: TGTGCCAGGAACAATGAGCAGTTCTTC

v_gene: TRBV12-3/TRBV12-4
j_gene: TRBJ1-1
abundance: .
d_gene: .
CDR3aa: CASSLDQVIEAFF
CDR3nt: TGTGCCAGCAGTTTGGATCAGGTAATTGAAGCTTTCTTT